This entry is about one TCR beta chain. The target antigen is unknown. The sample originates from a study of cytomegalovirus exposure and HLA in healthy donors. For the study at large: Per a later analysis, the approximately 620 first-cohort and 100 to 150 validation repertoires shared one platform. Study-wide results and caveats: The study listed roughly 150 cytomegalovirus-associated TCR beta chains.

The J segment lost 3 bases and the V segment lost 4 bases, leaving 9 bases of the junction unmatched. Germline CDR1 is SGHDT and CDR2 is YYEEEE. CDR3 length equals 16 residues. These donors were members of the roughly 120-subject validation cohort, a group separate from the roughly 670-subject first cohort. Profiled with immunoSEQ multiplex PCR; TCRdb holds only in-frame clones, not every one. The sample shows 150,000 to 200,000 clones, around nine tenths of them seen only once. The sequence derives from a man in his late teens or twenties in good health and CMV-seropositive. The sequenced material came from PBMCs. This chain joins TRBV5-6 and TRBJ2-3; 9 positions match TRBD1. CDR3 protein: CASSEPGQGTTDTQYF. CDR3 bases: TGTGCCAGCAGCGAGCCGGGACAGGGAACGACAGATACGCAGTATTTT.